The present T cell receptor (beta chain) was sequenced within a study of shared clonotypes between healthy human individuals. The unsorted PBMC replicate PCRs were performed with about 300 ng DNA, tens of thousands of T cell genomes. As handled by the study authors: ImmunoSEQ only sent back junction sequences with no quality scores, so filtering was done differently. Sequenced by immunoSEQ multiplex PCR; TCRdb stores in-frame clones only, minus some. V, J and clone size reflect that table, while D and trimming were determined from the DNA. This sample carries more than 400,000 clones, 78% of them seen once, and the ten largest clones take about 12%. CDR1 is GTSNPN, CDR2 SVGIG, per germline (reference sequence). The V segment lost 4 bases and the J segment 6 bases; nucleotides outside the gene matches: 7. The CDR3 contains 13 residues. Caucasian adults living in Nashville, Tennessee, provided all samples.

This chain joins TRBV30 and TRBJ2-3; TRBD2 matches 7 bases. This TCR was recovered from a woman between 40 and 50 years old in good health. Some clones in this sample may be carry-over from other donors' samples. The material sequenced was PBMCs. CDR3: CAWIFAGADTQYF. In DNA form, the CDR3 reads TGTGCCTGGATATTCGCGGGAGCGGATACGCAGTATTTT. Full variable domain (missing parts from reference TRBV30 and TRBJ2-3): SQTIHQWPATLVQPVGSPLSLECTVEGTSNPNLYWYRQAAGRGLQLLFYSVGIGQISSEVPQNLSASRPQDRQFILSSKKLLLSDSGFYLCAWIFAGADTQYFGPGTRLTVL.